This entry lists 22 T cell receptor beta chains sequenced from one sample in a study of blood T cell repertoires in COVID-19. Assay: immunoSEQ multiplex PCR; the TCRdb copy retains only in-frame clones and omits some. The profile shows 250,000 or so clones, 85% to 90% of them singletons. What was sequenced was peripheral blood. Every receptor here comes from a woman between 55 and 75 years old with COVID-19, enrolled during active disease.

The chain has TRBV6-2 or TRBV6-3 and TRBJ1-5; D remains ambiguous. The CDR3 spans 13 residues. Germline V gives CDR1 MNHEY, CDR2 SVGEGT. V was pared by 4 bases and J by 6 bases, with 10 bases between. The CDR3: CASSFSTGQPQHF. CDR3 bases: TGTGCCAGCAGTTTCTCCACGGGTCAGCCCCAGCATTTT.

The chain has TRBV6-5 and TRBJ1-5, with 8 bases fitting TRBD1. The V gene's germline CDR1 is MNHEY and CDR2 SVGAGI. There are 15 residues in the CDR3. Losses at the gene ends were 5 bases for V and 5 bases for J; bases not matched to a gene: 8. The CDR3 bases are TGTGCCAGCAGTCGGGACAGGTGGGGTGATCAGCCCCAGCATTTT. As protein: CASSRDRWGDQPQHF.

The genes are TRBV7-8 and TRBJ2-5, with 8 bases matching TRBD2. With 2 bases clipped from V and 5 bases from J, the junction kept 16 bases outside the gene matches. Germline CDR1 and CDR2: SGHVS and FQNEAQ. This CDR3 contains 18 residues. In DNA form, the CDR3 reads TGTGCCAGCAGCTTACTATCTGGGGGACTAGTGATTGGGGAGACCCAGTACTTC. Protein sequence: CASSLLSGGLVIGETQYF.

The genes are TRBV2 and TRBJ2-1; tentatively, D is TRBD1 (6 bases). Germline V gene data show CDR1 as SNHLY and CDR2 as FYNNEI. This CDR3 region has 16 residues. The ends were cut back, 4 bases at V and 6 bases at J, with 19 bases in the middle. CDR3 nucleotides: TGTGCCAGCAGTGGGCAGGGGCCCTATTTCTCCAATGAGCAGTTCTTC. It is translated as CASSGQGPYFSNEQFF. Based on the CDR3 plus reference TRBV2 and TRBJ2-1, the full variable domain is EPEVTQTPSHQVTQMGQEVILRCVPISNHLYFYWYRQILGQKVEFLVSFYNNEISEKSEIFDDQFSVERPDGSNFTLKIRSTKLEDSAMYFCASSGQGPYFSNEQFFGPGTRLTVL.

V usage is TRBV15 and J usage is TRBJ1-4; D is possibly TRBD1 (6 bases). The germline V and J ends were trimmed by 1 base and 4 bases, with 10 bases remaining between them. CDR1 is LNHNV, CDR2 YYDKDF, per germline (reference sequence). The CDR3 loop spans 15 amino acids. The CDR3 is CATSRAGQINEKLFF. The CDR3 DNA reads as TGTGCCACCAGCAGAGCCGGACAGATTAATGAAAAACTGTTTTTT. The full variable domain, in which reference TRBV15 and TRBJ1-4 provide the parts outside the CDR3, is DAMVIQNPRYQVTQFGKPVTLSCSQTLNHNVMYWYQQKSSQAPKLLFHYYDKDFNNEADTPDNFQSRRPNTSFCFLDIRSPGLGDTAMYLCATSRAGQINEKLFFGSGTQLSVL.

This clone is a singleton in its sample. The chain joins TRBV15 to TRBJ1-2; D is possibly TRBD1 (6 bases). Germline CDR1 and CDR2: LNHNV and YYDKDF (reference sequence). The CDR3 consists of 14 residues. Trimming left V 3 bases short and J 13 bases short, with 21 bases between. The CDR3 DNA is TGTGCCACCAGCAGTCTAATAGGGGGGGAGCCTCTCACCTTC. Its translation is CATSSLIGGEPLTF.

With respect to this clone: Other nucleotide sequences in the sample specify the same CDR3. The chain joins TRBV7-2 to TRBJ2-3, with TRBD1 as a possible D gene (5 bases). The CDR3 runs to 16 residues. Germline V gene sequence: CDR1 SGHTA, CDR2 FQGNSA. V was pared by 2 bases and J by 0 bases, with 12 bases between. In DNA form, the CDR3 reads TGTGCCAGCAGCTTACGCCTCGCAGGGAGCACAGATACGCAGTATTTT. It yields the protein CASSLRLAGSTDTQYF.

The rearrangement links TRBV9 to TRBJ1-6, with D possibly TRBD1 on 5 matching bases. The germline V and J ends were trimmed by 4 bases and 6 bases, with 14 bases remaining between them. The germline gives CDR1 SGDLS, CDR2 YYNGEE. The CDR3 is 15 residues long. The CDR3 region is CASSTTGGVNSPLHF. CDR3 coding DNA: TGTGCCAGCAGCACTACGGGGGGGGTTAATTCACCCCTCCACTTT.

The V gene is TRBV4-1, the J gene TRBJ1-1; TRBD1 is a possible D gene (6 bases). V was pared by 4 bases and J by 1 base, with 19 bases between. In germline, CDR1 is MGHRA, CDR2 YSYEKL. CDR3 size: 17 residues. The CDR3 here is CASSRWTVGRGNTEAFF. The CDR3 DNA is TGCGCCAGCAGCCGATGGACAGTCGGACGGGGGAACACTGAAGCTTTCTTT.

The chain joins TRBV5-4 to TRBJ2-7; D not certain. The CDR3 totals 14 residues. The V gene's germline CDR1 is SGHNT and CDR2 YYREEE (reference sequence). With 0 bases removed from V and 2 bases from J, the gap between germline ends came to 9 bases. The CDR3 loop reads CASSLDSGPYEQYF. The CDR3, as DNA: TGTGCCAGCAGCTTGGACTCGGGTCCCTACGAGCAGTACTTC.

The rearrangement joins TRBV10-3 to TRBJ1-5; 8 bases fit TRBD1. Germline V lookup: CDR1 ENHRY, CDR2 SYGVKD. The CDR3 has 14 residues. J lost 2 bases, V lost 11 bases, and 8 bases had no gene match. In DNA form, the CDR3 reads TGTGCCGCCCGCCCACAGGGGGGCAATCAGCCCCAGCATTTT. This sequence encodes CAARPQGGNQPQHF.

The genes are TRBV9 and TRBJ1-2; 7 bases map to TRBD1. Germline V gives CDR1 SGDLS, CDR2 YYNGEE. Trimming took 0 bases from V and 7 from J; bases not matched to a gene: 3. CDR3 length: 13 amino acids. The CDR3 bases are TGTGCCAGCAGCGTAGAGGGGGCAGCTGGCTACACCTTC. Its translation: CASSVEGAAGYTF.

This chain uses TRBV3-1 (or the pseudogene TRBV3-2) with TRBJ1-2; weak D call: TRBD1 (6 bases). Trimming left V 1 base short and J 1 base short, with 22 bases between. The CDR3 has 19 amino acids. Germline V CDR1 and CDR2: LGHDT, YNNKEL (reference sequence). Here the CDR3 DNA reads TGTGCCAGCAGCCAAGCCCATCTTTGGGCAGGGGCTAATAACTATGGCTACACCTTC. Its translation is CASSQAHLWAGANNYGYTF.

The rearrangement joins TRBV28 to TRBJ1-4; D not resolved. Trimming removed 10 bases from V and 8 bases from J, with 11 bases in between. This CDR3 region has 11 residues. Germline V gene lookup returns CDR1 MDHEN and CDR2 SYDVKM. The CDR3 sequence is CATLGGEKLFF. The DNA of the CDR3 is TGTGCCACCTTGGGAGGGGAAAAACTGTTTTTT.

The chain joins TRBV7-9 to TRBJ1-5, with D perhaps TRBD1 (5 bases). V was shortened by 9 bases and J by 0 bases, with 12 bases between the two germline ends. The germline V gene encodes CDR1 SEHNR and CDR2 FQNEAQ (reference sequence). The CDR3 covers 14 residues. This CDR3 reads CASQGMNSNQPQHF. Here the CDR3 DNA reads TGTGCCAGTCAGGGAATGAATAGCAATCAGCCCCAGCATTTT.

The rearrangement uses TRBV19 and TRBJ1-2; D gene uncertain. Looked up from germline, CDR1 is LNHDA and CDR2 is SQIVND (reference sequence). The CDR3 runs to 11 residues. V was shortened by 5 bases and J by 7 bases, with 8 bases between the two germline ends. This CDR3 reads CASSVAGGYTF. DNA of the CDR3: TGTGCCAGTAGTGTCGCGGGTGGCTACACCTTC.

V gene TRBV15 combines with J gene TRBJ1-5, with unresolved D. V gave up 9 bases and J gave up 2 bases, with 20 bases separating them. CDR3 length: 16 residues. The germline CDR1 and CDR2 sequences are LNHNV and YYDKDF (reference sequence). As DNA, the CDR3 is TGTGCCACACAAACTGGGCACACGGTGGGCAATCAGCCCCAGCATTTT. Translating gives CATQTGHTVGNQPQHF. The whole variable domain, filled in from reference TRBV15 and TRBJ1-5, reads DAMVIQNPRYQVTQFGKPVTLSCSQTLNHNVMYWYQQKSSQAPKLLFHYYDKDFNNEADTPDNFQSRRPNTSFCFLDIRSPGLGDTAMYLCATQTGHTVGNQPQHFGDGTRLSIL.

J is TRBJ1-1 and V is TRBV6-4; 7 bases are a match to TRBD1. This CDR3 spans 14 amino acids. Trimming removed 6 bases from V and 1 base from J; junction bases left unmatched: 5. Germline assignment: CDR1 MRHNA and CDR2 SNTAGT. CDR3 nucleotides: TGTGCCAGCAGGGCGGGACAGTCGAACACTGAAGCTTTCTTT. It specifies CASRAGQSNTEAFF.

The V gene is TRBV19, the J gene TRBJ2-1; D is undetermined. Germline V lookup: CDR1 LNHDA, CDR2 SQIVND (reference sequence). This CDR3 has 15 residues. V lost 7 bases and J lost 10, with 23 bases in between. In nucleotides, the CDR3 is TGTGCCAGTAAATCATCACCCACAGCCTACCCAGAGCAGTTCTTC. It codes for CASKSSPTAYPEQFF.

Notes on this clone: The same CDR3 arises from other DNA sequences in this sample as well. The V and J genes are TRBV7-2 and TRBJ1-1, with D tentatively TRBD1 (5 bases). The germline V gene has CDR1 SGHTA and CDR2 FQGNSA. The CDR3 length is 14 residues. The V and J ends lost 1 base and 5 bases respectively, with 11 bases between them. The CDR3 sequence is CASSLDRGRTEAFF. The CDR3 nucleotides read TGTGCCAGCAGCTTAGATCGGGGGAGGACTGAAGCTTTCTTT.

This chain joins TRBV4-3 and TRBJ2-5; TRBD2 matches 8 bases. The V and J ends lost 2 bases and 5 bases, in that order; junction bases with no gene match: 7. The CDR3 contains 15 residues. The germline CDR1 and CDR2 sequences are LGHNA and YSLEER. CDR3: CASSQLGTRWETQYF. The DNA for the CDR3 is TGCGCCAGCAGCCAATTGGGGACTAGGTGGGAGACCCAGTACTTC.

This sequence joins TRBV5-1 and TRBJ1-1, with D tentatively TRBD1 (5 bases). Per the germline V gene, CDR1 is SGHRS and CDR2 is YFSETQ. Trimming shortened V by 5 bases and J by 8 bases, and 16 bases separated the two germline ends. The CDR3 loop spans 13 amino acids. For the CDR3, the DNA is TGCGCCAGCAGGTCGCCGGGAGGGGAAGAAGCTTTCTTT. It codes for CASRSPGGEEAFF.